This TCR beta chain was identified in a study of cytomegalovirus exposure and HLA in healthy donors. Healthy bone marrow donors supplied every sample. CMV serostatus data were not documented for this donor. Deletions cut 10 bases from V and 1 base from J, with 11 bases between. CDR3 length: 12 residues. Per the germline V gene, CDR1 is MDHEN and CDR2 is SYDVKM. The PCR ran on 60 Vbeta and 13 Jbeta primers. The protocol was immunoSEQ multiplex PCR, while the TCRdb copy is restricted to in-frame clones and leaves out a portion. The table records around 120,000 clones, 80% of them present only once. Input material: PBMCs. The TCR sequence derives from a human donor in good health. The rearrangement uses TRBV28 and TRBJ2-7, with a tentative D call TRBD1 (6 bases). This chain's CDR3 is CATGTGSYEQYF. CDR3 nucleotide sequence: TGTGCCACCGGAACAGGGTCCTACGAGCAGTACTTC.